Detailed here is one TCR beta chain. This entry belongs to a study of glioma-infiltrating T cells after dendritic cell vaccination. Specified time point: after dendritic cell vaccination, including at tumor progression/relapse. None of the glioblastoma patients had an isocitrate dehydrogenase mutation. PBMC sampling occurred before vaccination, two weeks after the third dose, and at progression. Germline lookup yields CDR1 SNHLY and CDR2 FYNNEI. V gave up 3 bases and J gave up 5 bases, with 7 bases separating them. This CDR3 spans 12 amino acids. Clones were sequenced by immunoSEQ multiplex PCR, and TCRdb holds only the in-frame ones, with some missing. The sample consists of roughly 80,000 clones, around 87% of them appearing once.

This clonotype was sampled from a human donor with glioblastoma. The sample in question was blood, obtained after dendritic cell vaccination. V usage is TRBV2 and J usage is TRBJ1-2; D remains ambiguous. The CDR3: CASSDSGYGYTF. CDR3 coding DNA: TGTGCCAGCAGTGACTCGGGGTATGGCTACACCTTC. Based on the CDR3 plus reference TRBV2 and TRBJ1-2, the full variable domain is EPEVTQTPSHQVTQMGQEVILRCVPISNHLYFYWYRQILGQKVEFLVSFYNNEISEKSEIFDDQFSVERPDGSNFTLKIRSTKLEDSAMYFCASSDSGYGYTFGSGTRLTVV.